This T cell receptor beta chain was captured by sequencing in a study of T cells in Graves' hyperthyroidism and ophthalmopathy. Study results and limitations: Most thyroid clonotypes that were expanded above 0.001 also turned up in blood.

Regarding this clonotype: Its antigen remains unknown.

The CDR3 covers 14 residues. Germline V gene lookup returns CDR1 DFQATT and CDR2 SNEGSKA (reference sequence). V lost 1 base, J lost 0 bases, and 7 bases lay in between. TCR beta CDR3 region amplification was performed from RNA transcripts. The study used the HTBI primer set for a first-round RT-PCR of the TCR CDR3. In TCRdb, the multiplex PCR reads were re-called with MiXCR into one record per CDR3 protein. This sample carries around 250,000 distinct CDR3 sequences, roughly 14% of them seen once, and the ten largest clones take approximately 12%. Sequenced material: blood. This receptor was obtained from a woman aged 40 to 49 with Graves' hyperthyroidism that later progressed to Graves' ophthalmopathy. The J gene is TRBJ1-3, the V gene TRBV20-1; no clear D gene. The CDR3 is CSARGVRSGNTIYF. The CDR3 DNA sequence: TGCAGTGCTAGAGGGGTCCGCTCTGGAAACACCATATATTTT.